What follows is one T cell receptor (beta chain) and its context. The authors' processing: Amplification with reference gene primers provided the estimates of nucleated cell counts. Using immunoSEQ multiplex PCR, the repertoire was profiled, and TCRdb retains in-frame clones only, with some absent. That table is the source of V, J and clone size, and D and trimming were worked out from the DNA. The sample gives approximately 190,000 clones, around four fifths of which show up once; 15% to 20% is in the top ten. The sample belongs to a study of blood T cell repertoires in COVID-19. As for the study in general: Researchers got acute and convalescent COVID-19 samples from the United States, Italy and Spain. T cells, B-cell-depleted T cells, or PBMCs supplied cDNA or gDNA.

Germline CDR1 and CDR2: LNHDA and SQIVND (reference sequence). CDR3 size: 17 residues. The trim removed 3 bases at V and 7 bases at J, leaving 13 bases unmatched. The sample was peripheral blood. The rearrangement joins TRBV19 to TRBJ2-1, with TRBD2 identical over 9 bases. This TCR came from a human donor in a cohort sampled during active COVID-19. The DNA for the CDR3 is TGTGCCAGTAGTATCGGACTAGCGCGGGGGGGGCGGAATGAGCAGTTCTTC. This sequence encodes CASSIGLARGGRNEQFF. The variable domain in full, completed from reference TRBV19 and TRBJ2-1, reads DGGITQSPKYLFRKEGQNVTLSCEQNLNHDAMYWYRQDPGQGLRLIYYSQIVNDFQKGDIAEGYSVSREKKESFPLTVTSAQKNPTAFYLCASSIGLARGGRNEQFFGPGTRLTVL.